Sequencing of this T cell receptor beta chain was carried out in a study of T cell responses to AZD1222 COVID-19 vaccine. Between the trimmed V and J ends, which lost 5 bases and 0 bases, there was a span of 8 bases. Germline CDR1 reads KGHSH; CDR2 reads LQKENI. This CDR3 is built from 13 residues. Sequencing used immunoSEQ multiplex PCR; TCRdb keeps in-frame clones, though not all of them. This sample has 70,000 to 75,000 clones, with 70% to 90% found just once. There are a few counts of this clone. The chain uses TRBV18 and TRBJ2-7, with a possible D match to TRBD1 (5 bases). This TCR was recovered from an adult who received the AZD1222 COVID-19 vaccine. The sequencing here drew on peripheral blood, taken 28 days after the second AZD1222 dose. The CDR3 loop reads CASSTDNSYEQYF. As DNA, the CDR3 is TGTGCCAGCTCAACGGACAACTCCTACGAGCAGTACTTC.